The TCR beta chain under discussion was sequenced for a study of T cells in tuberculosis. Concerning this clone: The antigen remains undetermined.

Germline CDR1 and CDR2: GTSNPN and SVGIG (reference sequence). Trimming at V came to 7 bases and at J to 4 bases, leaving 7 bases not matched to a gene. The CDR3 totals 13 residues. Data came from immunoSEQ multiplex PCR; TCRdb stores just in-frame clones and leaves some out. The table lists about 33,000 clones, 80% to 95% of them singletons, with about 7.8% in the top ten. Study-level results: Active tuberculosis alpha repertoires lay closer to GMM-specific TCRs than controls'.

The sequence was obtained from a donor aged 10 to 29 with latent tuberculosis or without tuberculosis infection. Some clones in this sample may be carry-over from other donors' samples. Material: PBMCs. V usage is TRBV30 and J usage is TRBJ1-3, with 7 bases aligning to TRBD1. CDR3 in amino acids: CASEGAYGNTIYF. CDR3 nucleotides: TGTGCCTCCGAGGGGGCGTACGGAAACACCATATATTTT.